This T cell receptor (beta chain) came from a study of identical twins. TCRdb fed the 5' RACE reads into MiXCR, producing one record per CDR3 protein. Among 450,000 or so distinct CDR3 sequences listed, around 20% were seen once. Trimming removed 3 bases from V and 8 bases from J, with 8 bases in between. CDR1 is KGHSH and CDR2 is LQKENI in the germline V gene. The CDR3 is made up of 12 amino acids. J is TRBJ2-1 and V is TRBV18; D possibly corresponds to TRBD2 (5 bases). This TCR was recovered from a man between 50 and 59 years old in good health. Sequences were obtained from naive T cells sorted from blood. The CDR3 reads CASSPRGDEQFF. CDR3 DNA sequence: TGTGCCAGCTCACCCCGGGGAGATGAGCAGTTCTTC.